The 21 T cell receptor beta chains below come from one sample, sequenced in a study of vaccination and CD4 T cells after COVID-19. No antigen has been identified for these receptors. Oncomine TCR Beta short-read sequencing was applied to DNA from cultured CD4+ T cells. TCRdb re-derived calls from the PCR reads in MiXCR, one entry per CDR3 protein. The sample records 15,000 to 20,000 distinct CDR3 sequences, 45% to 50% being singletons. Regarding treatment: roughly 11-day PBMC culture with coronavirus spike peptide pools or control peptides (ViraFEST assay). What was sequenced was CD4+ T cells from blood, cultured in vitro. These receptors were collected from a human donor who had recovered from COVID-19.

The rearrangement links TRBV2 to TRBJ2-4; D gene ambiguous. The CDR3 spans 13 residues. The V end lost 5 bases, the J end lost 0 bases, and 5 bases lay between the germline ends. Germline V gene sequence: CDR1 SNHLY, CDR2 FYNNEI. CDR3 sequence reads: CASSPGAKNIQYF. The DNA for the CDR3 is TGTGCCAGCAGTCCAGGAGCCAAAAACATTCAGTACTTC. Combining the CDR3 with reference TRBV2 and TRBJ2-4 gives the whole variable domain EPEVTQTPSHQVTQMGQEVILRCVPISNHLYFYWYRQILGQKVEFLVSFYNNEISEKSEIFDDQFSVERPDGSNFTLKIRSTKLEDSAMYFCASSPGAKNIQYFGAGTRLSVL.

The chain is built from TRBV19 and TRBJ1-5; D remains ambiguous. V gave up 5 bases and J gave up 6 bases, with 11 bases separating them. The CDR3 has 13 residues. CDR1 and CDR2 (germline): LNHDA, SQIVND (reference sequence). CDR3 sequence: CASSPGGSQPQHF. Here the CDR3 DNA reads TGTGCCAGTAGTCCTGGTGGGAGTCAGCCCCAGCATTTT.

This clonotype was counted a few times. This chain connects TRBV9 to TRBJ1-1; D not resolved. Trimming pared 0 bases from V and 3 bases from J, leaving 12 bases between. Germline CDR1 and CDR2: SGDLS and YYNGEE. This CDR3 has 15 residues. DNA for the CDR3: TGTGCCAGCAGCGTAGGGCTCGGGTGGGACACTGAAGCTTTCTTT. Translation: CASSVGLGWDTEAFF. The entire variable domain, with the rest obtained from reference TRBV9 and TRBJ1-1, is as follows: DSGVTQTPKHLITATGQRVTLRCSPRSGDLSVYWYQQSLDQGLQFLIQYYNGEERAKGNILERFSAQQFPDLHSELNLSSLELGDSALYFCASSVGLGWDTEAFFGQGTRLTVV.

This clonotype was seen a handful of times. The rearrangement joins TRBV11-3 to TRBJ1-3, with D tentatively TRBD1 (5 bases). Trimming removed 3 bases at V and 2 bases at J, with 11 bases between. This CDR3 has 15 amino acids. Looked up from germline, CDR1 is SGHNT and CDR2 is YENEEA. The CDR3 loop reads CASSLGRVTGNTIYF. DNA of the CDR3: TGTGCCAGCAGCTTGGGCAGGGTAACTGGAAACACCATATATTTT.

CDR3 DNA: TGTGCCAGCCGACAGGGGGCGTACGAGCAGTACTTC. Translating gives CASRQGAYEQYF. This rearrangement joins TRBV6-1 to TRBJ2-7; 10 bases are a match to TRBD1. The CDR3 is made up of 12 amino acids. CDR1 MNHNS and CDR2 SASEGT come from the germline V gene. Losses at the gene ends were 8 bases for V and 4 bases for J; bases not matched to a gene: 2.

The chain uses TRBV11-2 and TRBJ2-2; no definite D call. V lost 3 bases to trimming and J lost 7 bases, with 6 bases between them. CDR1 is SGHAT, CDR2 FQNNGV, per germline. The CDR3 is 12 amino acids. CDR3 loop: CASSFQYGELFF. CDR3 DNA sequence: TGTGCCAGCAGCTTCCAATACGGGGAGCTGTTTTTT.

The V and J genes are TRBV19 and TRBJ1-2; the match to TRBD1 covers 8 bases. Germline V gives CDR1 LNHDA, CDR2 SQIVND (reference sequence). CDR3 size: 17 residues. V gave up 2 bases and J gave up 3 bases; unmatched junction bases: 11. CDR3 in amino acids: CASSILSPQGAYYGYTF. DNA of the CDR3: TGTGCCAGTAGTATATTGTCCCCCCAGGGGGCATACTATGGCTACACCTTC.

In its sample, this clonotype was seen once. For the CDR3, the DNA is TGTGCCAGCGAGTTGGGGCGGGGGGGCCGTGTAGGAGAGACCCAGTACTTC. This sequence encodes CASELGRGGRVGETQYF. The rearrangement links TRBV6-1 to TRBJ2-5, with 9 bases lining up with TRBD2. The V segment lost 8 bases and the J segment 4 bases; nucleotides outside the gene matches: 17. Germline-derived CDR1 and CDR2 are MNHNS and SASEGT. The CDR3 has 17 residues.

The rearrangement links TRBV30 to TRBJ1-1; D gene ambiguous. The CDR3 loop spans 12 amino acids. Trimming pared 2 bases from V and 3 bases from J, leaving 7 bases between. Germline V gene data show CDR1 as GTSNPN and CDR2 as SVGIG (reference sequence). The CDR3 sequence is CAWSWAHTEAFF. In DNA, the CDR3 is TGTGCCTGGAGTTGGGCACACACTGAAGCTTTCTTT.

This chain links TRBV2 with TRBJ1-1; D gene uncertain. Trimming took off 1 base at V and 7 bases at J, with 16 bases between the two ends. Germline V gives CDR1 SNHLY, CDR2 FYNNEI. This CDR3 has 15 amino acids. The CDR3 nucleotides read TGTGCCAGCAGTGAAGTGGGAACAGATGTCAATGAAGCTTTCTTT. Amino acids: CASSEVGTDVNEAFF.

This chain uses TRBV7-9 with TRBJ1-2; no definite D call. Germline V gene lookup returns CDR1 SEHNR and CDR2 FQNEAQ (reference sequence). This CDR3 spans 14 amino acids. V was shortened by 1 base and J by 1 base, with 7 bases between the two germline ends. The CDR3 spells CASSLEAYNYGYTF. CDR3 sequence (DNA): TGTGCCAGCAGCTTAGAGGCCTATAACTATGGCTACACCTTC.

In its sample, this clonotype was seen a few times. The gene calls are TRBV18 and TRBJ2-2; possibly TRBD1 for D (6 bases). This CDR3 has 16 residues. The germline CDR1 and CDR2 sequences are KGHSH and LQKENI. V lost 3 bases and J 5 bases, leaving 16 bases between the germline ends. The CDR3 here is CASSPLTGTQTGELFF. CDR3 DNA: TGTGCCAGCTCACCCCTCACCGGGACACAGACCGGGGAGCTGTTTTTT.

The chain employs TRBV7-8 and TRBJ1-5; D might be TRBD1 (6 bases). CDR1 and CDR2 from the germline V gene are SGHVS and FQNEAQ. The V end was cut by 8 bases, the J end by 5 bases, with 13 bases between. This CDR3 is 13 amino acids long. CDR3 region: CASQQGTYQPQHF. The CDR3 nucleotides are TGTGCCAGCCAACAGGGAACCTATCAGCCCCAGCATTTT.

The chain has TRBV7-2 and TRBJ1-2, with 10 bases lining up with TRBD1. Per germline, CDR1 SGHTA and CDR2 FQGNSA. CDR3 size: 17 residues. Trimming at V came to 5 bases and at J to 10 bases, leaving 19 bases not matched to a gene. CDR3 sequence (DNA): TGTGCCAGCAGCCCCCGGCCCCGACAGGGGGCTGGGAATGACTACACCTTC. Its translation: CASSPRPRQGAGNDYTF. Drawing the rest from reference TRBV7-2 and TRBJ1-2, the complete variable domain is GAGVSQSPSNKVTEKGKDVELRCDPISGHTALYWYRQSLGQGLEFLIYFQGNSAPDKSGLPSDRFSAERTGGSVSTLTIQRTQQEDSAVYLCASSPRPRQGAGNDYTFGSGTRLTVV.

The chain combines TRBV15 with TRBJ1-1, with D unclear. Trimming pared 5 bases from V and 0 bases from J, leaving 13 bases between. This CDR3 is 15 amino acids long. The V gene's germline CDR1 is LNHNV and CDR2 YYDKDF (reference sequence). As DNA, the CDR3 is TGTGCCACCAGCGCGGATGAGACGGTGAACACTGAAGCTTTCTTT. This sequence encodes CATSADETVNTEAFF.

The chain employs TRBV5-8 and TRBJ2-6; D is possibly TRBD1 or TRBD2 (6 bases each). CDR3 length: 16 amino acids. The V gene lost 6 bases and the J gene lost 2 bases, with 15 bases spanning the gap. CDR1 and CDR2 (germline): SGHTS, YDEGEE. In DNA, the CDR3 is TGTGCCAGCATCGGACAGTGGGGGGCTGGGGCCAACGTCCTGACTTTC. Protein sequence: CASIGQWGAGANVLTF.

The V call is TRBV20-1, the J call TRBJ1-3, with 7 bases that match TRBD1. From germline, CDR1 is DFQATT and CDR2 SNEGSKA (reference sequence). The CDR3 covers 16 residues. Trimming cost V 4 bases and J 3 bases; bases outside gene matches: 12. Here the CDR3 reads CSAKGRQGVVGNTIYF. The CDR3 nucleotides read TGCAGTGCTAAGGGGCGCCAGGGGGTTGTTGGAAACACCATATATTTT.

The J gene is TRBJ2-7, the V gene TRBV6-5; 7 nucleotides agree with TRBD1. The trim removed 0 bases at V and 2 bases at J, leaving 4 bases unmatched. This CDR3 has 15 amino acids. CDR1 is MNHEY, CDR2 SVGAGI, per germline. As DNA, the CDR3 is TGTGCCAGCAGTTACTCGTGGCAGGGGGCCTACGAGCAGTACTTC. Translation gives CASSYSWQGAYEQYF.

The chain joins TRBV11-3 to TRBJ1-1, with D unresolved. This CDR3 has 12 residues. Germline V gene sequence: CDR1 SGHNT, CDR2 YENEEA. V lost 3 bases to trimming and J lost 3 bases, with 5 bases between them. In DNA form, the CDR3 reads TGTGCCAGCAGCTTTACTGACACTGAAGCTTTCTTT. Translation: CASSFTDTEAFF.

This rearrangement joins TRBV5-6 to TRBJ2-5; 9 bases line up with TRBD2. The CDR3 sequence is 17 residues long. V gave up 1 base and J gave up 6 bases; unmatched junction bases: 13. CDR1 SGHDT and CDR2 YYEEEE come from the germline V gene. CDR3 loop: CASSLRTASLAGKTQYF. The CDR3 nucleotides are TGTGCCAGCAGCTTGAGAACGGCTTCACTAGCGGGCAAGACCCAGTACTTC.

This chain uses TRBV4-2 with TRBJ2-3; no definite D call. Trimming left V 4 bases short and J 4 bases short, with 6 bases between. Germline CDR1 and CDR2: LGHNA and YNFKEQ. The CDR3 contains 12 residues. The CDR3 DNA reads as TGTGCCAGCAGCCTACGGGCAGATACGCAGTATTTT. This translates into CASSLRADTQYF.